This is a list of T cell receptor beta chains from one sample in a study of control samples from healthy donors and cancer patients. The repertoire was sequenced with immunoSEQ multiplex PCR; TCRdb's copy has only in-frame clones and lacks some. The sample contains some 140,000 clones, around 92% of which appear only once. Sequencing used PBMCs. The receptors stem from a man aged 45-60 years with head and neck cancer. Each CDR3 is given without its conserved first and last residue. Fields, in order: clone size, J gene, V gene, CDR3 protein. Rows may omit the clone size; those that give it use once, few, many or a size class.

size: -; J: TRBJ2-3; V: TRBV5-5; CDR3: ASSLADGKRGGGGYTQY
size: -; J: TRBJ1-2; V: TRBV11-2; CDR3: ASSPSRDGGWNYGYT
size: -; J: TRBJ1-6; V: TRBV2; CDR3: ASSVGGGSPLH
size: -; J: TRBJ1-1; V: TRBV29-1; CDR3: SVIGQGGEAF
size: -; J: TRBJ1-3; V: TRBV5-8; CDR3: ASSNPQRGNTIY
size: -; J: TRBJ1-1; V: TRBV6-5; CDR3: ASSRQGVNTEAF
size: -; J: TRBJ1-6; V: TRBV14; CDR3: ASSQVNSPLH
size: -; J: TRBJ2-2; V: TRBV19; CDR3: ASSIVGTGELF
size: -; J: TRBJ2-2; V: TRBV10-3; CDR3: AISNTGGTGELF
size: -; J: TRBJ2-1; V: TRBV4-2; CDR3: ASSSRVGLVSSEQF
size: once; J: TRBJ2-7; V: TRBV23-1; CDR3: ASSHPRTGEGLEQY
size: -; J: TRBJ1-5; V: TRBV27; CDR3: ASGKNYIQGAGSNQPQH
size: -; J: TRBJ2-3; V: TRBV5-1; CDR3: ASQGGAPDTQY
size: -; J: TRBJ2-6; V: TRBV7-9; CDR3: ASSLGGTADSGANVLT
size: once; J: TRBJ2-2; V: TRBV7-3; CDR3: ASSWPSERGANTGELF
size: -; J: TRBJ2-5; V: TRBV7-9; CDR3: ASRSLQETQY
size: -; J: TRBJ2-7; V: TRBV2; CDR3: ASSVINSGEQY
size: -; J: TRBJ1-4; V: TRBV4-1; CDR3: ASSQGLGRGVTNEKLF